The sequence of this T cell receptor (beta chain) was determined in a study of T cell repertoires in cytomegalovirus infection. The CDR3 spans 18 residues. The germline CDR1 and CDR2 sequences are SGHTA and FQGNSA. Unmatched junction bases numbered 7, after V lost 5 bases and J lost 2 bases. TCRdb passed the reads through MiXCR, listing each CDR3 protein once. Here the sample spans roughly 990,000 distinct CDR3 sequences, about a third being singletons. This clonotype was picked up a small number of times. Its cognate antigen is unknown. Sample: cultured CD8+ T cells from PBMCs, taken from culture after CMV antigen stimulation. The chain joins TRBV7-2 to TRBJ2-3; TRBD2 matches at 16 bases. The receptor comes from a human donor in good health (CMV status not recorded). Some clones in this sample may be carry-over from other donors' samples. CDR3 nucleotides: TGTGCCAGCAGCCCCGGGACTAGCGGGGGGGAACTCACAGATACGCAGTATTTT. It translates to CASSPGTSGGELTDTQYF.